The 9 T cell receptor beta chains presented below share a single source sample, sequenced in a study of CD8 T cells in ankylosing spondylitis. No antigen has been identified for these receptors. General study results and limits: A TCR beta motif of roughly 8 highly homologous variants appeared characteristic of ankylosing spondylitis blood.

MiXCR, run by TCRdb on the 5' RACE reads, gives a single entry per CDR3 protein. The sample has just under 550,000 distinct CDR3 sequences, roughly 13% seen once. The sample was blood, either unsorted or a sorted T cell fraction (not recorded which). These receptor sequences come from a male donor with ankylosing spondylitis.

This chain uses TRBV6-1 with TRBJ1-5; D gene ambiguous. CDR1 and CDR2 from the germline V gene are MNHNS and SASEGT. CDR3 length: 12 amino acids. V was cut by 6 bases and J by 6 bases, with 9 bases left in between. CDR3 coding DNA: TGTGCCAGCAGCTCCATAATTCAGCCCCAGCATTTT. Translation: CASSSIIQPQHF.

This clonotype has a handful of counts. The CDR3 here is CASKEGPQEYNEQFF. CDR3 nucleotide sequence: TGTGCCAGCAAGGAGGGCCCCCAGGAATACAATGAGCAGTTCTTC. V gene TRBV14 combines with J gene TRBJ2-1, with D perhaps TRBD2 (6 bases). Per the germline V gene, CDR1 is SGHDN and CDR2 is FVKESK. CDR3 size: 15 residues. The ends were cut back, 7 bases at V and 4 bases at J, with 17 bases in the middle.

CDR3 nucleotides: TGTGCCAGCAGTGCACCCGGGACACCAGAGGGGTACGAGCAGTACTTC. Translating it yields CASSAPGTPEGYEQYF. V and J are TRBV2 and TRBJ2-7; weak D call: TRBD1 (6 bases). The V end lost 4 bases, the J end lost 4 bases, and 20 bases lay between the germline ends. The germline V gene has CDR1 SNHLY and CDR2 FYNNEI. The CDR3 spans 16 residues.

The chain links TRBV11-3 to TRBJ2-1; D is tentatively TRBD1 or TRBD2 (5 bases each). The CDR3 sequence is 15 residues long. Germline V gene sequence: CDR1 SGHNT, CDR2 YENEEA. The ends were cut back, 5 bases at V and 9 bases at J, with 20 bases in the middle. CDR3 residues: CASSVSGTTLTEQFF. The CDR3 region has the DNA TGTGCCAGCAGCGTGTCCGGGACCACACTTACTGAGCAGTTCTTC.

This clonotype was observed a handful of times. The chain has TRBV15 and TRBJ1-2; possibly TRBD1 for D (5 bases). The CDR3 length is 13 residues. Germline V CDR1 and CDR2: LNHNV, YYDKDF (reference sequence). V lost 8 bases and J lost 0, with 10 bases in between. The CDR3 region is CATRRGSNYGYTF. CDR3 in DNA: TGTGCCACCCGCCGGGGGTCTAACTATGGCTACACCTTC.

The rearrangement joins TRBV20-1 to TRBJ2-5; a weak D match, TRBD1 (8 bases). Germline V lookup: CDR1 DFQATT, CDR2 SNEGSKA (reference sequence). V lost 3 bases to trimming and J lost 5 bases, with 19 bases between them. The CDR3 spans 15 residues. The CDR3 here is CSASIRTGRVETQYF. The CDR3 nucleotides are TGCAGTGCTAGCATTAGGACAGGGAGGGTGGAGACCCAGTACTTC.

This chain links TRBV12-3 or TRBV12-4 with TRBJ2-1; 15 bases fit TRBD2. The V gene end was trimmed by 5 bases and the J gene end by 5 bases; junction bases not matched to a gene: 7. This CDR3 is 17 amino acids long. The CDR3 coding sequence is TGTGCCAGCAGTAGGACTAGCGGGAGGGCATTCGACAATGAGCAGTTCTTC. It translates to CASSRTSGRAFDNEQFF.

This chain links TRBV7-9 with TRBJ2-1; D could derive from TRBD1 or TRBD2 (5 bases each). V was trimmed by 5 bases and J by 8 bases, leaving 16 bases between them. This CDR3 spans 14 amino acids. Germline values: CDR1 SEHNR, CDR2 FQNEAQ (reference sequence). As DNA, the CDR3 is TGTGCCAGCAGCGATGGATGGGGGAAGGATGAGCAGTTCTTC. The encoded protein is CASSDGWGKDEQFF.

This clonotype was detected only a few times. This chain joins TRBV29-1 and TRBJ2-1; TRBD2 matches at 15 bases. The J segment lost 7 bases and the V segment lost 4 bases, leaving 5 bases of the junction unmatched. From germline, CDR1 is SQVTM and CDR2 ANQGSEA. CDR3 length: 15 residues. The CDR3 bases are TGCAGCGTTGCCGGGACTAGCGGGAGGTCGAATGAGCAGTTCTTC. Protein: CSVAGTSGRSNEQFF.